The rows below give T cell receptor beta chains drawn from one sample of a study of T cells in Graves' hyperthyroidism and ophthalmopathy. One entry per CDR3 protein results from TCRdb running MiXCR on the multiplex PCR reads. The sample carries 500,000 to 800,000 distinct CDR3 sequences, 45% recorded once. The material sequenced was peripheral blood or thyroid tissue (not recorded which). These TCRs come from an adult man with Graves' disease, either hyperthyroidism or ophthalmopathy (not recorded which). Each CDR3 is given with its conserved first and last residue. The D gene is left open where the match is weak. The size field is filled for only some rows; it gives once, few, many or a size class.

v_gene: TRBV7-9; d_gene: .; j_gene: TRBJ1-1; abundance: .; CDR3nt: TGTGCCAGCAGCTTAGACAGGGATGTAGAAGCTTTCTTT; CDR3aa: CASSLDRDVEAFF
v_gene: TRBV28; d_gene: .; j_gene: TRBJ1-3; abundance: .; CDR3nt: TGTGCAACCGCAGGGGATGGAAACACCATATATTTT; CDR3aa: CATAGDGNTIYF
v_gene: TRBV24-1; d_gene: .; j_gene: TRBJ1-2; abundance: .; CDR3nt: TGTGCCACTCAGGGGACCCGTTATGGCTACACCTTC; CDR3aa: CATQGTRYGYTF
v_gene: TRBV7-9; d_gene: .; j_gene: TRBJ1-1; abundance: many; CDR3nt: TGTGCCAGCAGCTTAGAGGGCAGGGAGATTGGAGCTTTCTTT; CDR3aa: CASSLEGREIGAFF
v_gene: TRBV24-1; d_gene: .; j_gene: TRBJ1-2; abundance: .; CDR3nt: TGTGCCCCCAGTCCAGGGAGCTATGGCTACACCTTC; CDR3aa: CAPSPGSYGYTF
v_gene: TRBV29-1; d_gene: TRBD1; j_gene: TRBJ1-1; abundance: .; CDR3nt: TGCAGCGTTGATTCGACAGGGTCTTCAGCTTTCTTT; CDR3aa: CSVDSTGSSAFF
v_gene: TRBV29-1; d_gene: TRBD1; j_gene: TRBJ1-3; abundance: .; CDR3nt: TGCAGCGTTGAGCACAGGGGGGAGAACACCATATATTTT; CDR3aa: CSVEHRGENTIYF
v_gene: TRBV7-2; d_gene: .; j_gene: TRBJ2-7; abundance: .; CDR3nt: TGTGCCAGCAGCTTATCTAACAGGGCAGCCGAGCAGTACTTC; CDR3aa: CASSLSNRAAEQYF
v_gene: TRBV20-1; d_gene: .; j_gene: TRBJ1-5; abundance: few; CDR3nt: TGCAGTGCTAGAGATGGTAGGGGTGACAATCAGCCCCAGCATTTT; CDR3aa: CSARDGRGDNQPQHF
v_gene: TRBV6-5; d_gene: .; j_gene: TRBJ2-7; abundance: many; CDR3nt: TGTGCCAGCCGCGCCATCGACCGCTCCTACGAGCAGTACTTC; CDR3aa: CASRAIDRSYEQYF
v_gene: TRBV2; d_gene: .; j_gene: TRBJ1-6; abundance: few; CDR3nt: TGTGCCAGCAGTTCCCGACGGACGAGCTCCTATAATTCACCCCTCCACTTT; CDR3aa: CASSSRRTSSYNSPLHF
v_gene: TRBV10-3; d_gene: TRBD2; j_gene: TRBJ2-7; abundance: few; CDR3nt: TGTGCCAGCAGTGGAGCCGGGACTAGCGGGAGCGAGCAGTACTTC; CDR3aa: CASSGAGTSGSEQYF
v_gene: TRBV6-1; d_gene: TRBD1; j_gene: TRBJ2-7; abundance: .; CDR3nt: TGTGCCAGCAGGCTCGGACAGGGGGCCTACGAGCAGTACTTC; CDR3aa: CASRLGQGAYEQYF
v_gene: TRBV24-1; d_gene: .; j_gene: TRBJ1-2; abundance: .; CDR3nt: TGTGCCAGCAGTGAACTGGGGTGGCTGAGCGGCTACACCTTC; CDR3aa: CASSELGWLSGYTF
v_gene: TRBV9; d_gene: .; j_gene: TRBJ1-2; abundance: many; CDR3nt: TGTGCCAGCAGCTCTGACAGTCCCTATGGCTACACCTTC; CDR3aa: CASSSDSPYGYTF
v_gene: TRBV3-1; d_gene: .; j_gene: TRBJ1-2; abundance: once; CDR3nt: TGTGCCACCACAAGTCGGACGGTTAACTATGGCTACACCTTC; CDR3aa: CATTSRTVNYGYTF
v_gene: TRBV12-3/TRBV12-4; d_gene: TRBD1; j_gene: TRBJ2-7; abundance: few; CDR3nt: TGTGCCAGCAGTGGATACAGGGGGTCCTACGAGCAGTACTTC; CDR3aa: CASSGYRGSYEQYF
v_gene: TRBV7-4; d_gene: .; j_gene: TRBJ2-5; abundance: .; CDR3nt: TGCGCCAGCAGCCAAGATGCGGGGGCCCAAGAGACCCAGTACTTC; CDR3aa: CASSQDAGAQETQYF
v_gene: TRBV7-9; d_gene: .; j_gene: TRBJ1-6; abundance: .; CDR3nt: TGTGCCAGCAGTTTTGGGGGGACGCCACCCCTCCACTTT; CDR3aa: CASSFGGTPPLHF
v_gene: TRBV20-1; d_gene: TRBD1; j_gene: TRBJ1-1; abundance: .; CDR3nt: TGCAGTGCTTTGACAGGGGCTGGGAACACTGAAGCTTTCTTT; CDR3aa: CSALTGAGNTEAFF
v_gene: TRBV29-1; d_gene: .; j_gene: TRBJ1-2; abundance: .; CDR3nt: TGCAGCGGGGCCAACTATGGCTACACCTTC; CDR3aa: CSGANYGYTF
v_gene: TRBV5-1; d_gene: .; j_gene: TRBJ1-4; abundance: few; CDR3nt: TGCGCCAGCAGCTTAGATCACACGCGGGTGGAAAAACTGTTTTTT; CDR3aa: CASSLDHTRVEKLFF
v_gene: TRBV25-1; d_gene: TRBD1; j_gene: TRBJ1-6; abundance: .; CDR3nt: TGTGCCAGCAGTGACGGGACAGGGAATTCACCCCTCCACTTT; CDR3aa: CASSDGTGNSPLHF
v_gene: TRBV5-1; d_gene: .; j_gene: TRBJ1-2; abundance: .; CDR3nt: TGCGCCAACAGCTTGGCCACAGGGTCCGTCCATGGCTACACCTTC; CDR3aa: CANSLATGSVHGYTF
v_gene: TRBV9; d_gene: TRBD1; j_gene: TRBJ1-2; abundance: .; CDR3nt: TGTGCCAGCAGCGAGGGACCCACAGGGGACAACTATGGCTACACCTTC; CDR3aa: CASSEGPTGDNYGYTF
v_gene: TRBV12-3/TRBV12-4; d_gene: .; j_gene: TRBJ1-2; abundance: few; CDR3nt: TGTGCCAGCAGTACAAGTACTAGTGGCTACACCTTC; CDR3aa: CASSTSTSGYTF
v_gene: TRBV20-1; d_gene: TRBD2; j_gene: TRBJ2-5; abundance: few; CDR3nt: TGCAGTGCTCCAAGCCCTAGCGGGGGGGCCTTAGAGACCCAGTACTTC; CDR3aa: CSAPSPSGGALETQYF
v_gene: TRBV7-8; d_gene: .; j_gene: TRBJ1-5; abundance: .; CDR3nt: TGTGCCAGCTTGCGGGGAGGCGTTCAGCCCCAGCATTTT; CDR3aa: CASLRGGVQPQHF
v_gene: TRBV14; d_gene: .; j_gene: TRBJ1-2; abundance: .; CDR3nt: TGTGCCAGCGCCTCCTATGGCTACACCTTC; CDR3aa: CASASYGYTF
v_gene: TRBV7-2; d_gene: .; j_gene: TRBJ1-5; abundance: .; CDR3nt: TGTGCCAGCAGCGGGCCGTCAAACAATCAGCCCCAGCATTTT; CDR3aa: CASSGPSNNQPQHF
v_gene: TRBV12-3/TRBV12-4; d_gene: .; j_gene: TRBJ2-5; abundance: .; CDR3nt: TGTGCCAGCAGCGCGACTGGGACGACCGATCAAGAGACCCAGTACTTC; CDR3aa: CASSATGTTDQETQYF
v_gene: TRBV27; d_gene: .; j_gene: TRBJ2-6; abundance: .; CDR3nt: TGTGCCAGCAGTTTAGGGGTCCTACCTGGGGCCAACGTCCTGACTTTC; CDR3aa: CASSLGVLPGANVLTF
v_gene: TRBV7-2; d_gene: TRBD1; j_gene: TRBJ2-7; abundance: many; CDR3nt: TGTGCCAGCAGCTCTCGACAGGGGGCTGGGGAGCAGTACTTC; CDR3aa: CASSSRQGAGEQYF
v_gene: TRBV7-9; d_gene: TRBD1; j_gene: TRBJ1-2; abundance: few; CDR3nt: TGTGCCAGCAGTTACTCGATGGACAGGAGGTTAGCTAACTATGGCTACACCTTC; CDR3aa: CASSYSMDRRLANYGYTF
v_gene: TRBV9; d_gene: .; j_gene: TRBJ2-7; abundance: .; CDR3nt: TGTGCCAGCAGCTCAAATCCCTACGAGCAGTACTTC; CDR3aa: CASSSNPYEQYF
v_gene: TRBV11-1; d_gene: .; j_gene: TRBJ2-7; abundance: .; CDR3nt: TGTGCCAGCAGCTTCCGCAGGGCCGACTACGAGCAGTACTTC; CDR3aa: CASSFRRADYEQYF
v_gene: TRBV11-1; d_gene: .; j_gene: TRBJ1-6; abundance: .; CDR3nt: TGTGCCAGCAGTTATGGACTGAGGTCGGGGGTGCAAAATTCACCCCTCCACTTT; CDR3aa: CASSYGLRSGVQNSPLHF
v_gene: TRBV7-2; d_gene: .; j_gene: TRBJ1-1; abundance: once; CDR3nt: TGTGCCAGCAGCTTGGGGCAGCTGGGTACTGAAGCTTTCTTT; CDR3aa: CASSLGQLGTEAFF
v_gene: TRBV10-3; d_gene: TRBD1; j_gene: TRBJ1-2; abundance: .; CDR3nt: TGTGCCATCAGTGATGGCGGGGACAGGGAGTATGGCTACACCTTC; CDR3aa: CAISDGGDREYGYTF
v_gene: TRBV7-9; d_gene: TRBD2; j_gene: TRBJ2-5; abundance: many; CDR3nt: TGTGCCAGCAGCTTCCCGACTAGCGTGTCGGAGACCCAGTACTTC; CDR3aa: CASSFPTSVSETQYF
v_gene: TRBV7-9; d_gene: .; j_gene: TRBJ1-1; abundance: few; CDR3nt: TGTGCCAGCACCGGGTCGGGGGGTTACACTGAAGCTTTCTTT; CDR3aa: CASTGSGGYTEAFF
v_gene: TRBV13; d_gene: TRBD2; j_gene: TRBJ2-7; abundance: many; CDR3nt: TGTGCCAGCAGGACGGGACTAGCGAAAAACGAGCAGTACTTC; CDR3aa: CASRTGLAKNEQYF
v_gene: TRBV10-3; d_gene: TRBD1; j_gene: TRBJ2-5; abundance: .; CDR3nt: TGTGCCATCAGTACAGCGGCATCTTCGACAGGGCGGACCCAGTACTTC; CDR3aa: CAISTAASSTGRTQYF
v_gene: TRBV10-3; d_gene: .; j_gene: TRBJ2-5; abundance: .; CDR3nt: TGTGCCATCAGTGAGTCAACGGAGAAAGTATCCCAGTACTTC; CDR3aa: CAISESTEKVSQYF
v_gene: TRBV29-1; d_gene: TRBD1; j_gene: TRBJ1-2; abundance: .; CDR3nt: TGCAGCGTCGGAACCGGGACAGGGGGCTGGGATGGCTACACCTTC; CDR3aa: CSVGTGTGGWDGYTF
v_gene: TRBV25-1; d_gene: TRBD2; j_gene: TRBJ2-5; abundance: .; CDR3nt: TGTGCTAGAGCCCCATGGCGGGAGGGAGAGACCCAGTACTTC; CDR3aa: CARAPWREGETQYF
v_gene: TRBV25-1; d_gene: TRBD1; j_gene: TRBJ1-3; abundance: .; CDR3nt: TGTGCCAGCAGCGAAGGGACAGGGGAAAACACCATATATTTT; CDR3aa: CASSEGTGENTIYF